This is a list of T cell receptor beta chains from one sample in a study of T cell repertoires in cytomegalovirus infection. TCRdb re-called the reads with MiXCR, one entry per CDR3 protein. In the table there are roughly 500,000 distinct CDR3 sequences, 30% to 35% of which are singletons. Antigens of these TCRs are unknown. The source was cultured PBMCs, collected from culture after CMV antigen stimulation. The origin of the receptors is a human donor in good health (CMV status not recorded). Some clones in this sample may be carry-over from other donors' samples. Both conserved end residues are part of each CDR3. Each record gives: J gene, clone size, V gene, D gene, CDR3 DNA, CDR3 protein. A D gene is named only where the DNA matches it firmly. Clone size, where shown, is once, few, many, or a class for clones that have expanded.

j_gene: TRBJ1-2; abundance: .; v_gene: TRBV12-3/TRBV12-4; d_gene: .; CDR3nt: TGTGCCAGCAGCCGAGGACAGAGAGGAGCTAACTATGGCTACACCTTC; CDR3aa: CASSRGQRGANYGYTF
j_gene: TRBJ1-1; abundance: .; v_gene: TRBV4-1; d_gene: .; CDR3nt: TGCGCCAGCAGCCTACAGACACTGAACACTGAAGCTTTCTTT; CDR3aa: CASSLQTLNTEAFF
j_gene: TRBJ2-6; abundance: .; v_gene: TRBV28; d_gene: .; CDR3nt: TGTGCCAGCAGTTCATTCAACTCTGGGGCCAACGTCCTGACTTTC; CDR3aa: CASSSFNSGANVLTF
j_gene: TRBJ1-4; abundance: .; v_gene: TRBV7-9; d_gene: .; CDR3nt: TGTGCCAGCAGCGTTCGACCAGGGGAGGACGAAAAACTGTTTTTT; CDR3aa: CASSVRPGEDEKLFF
j_gene: TRBJ1-6; abundance: .; v_gene: TRBV5-3; d_gene: TRBD1; CDR3nt: TGTGCCAGCAGCAAGAAGACAGGGGGACTTTCACCCCTCCACTTT; CDR3aa: CASSKKTGGLSPLHF
j_gene: TRBJ2-7; abundance: few; v_gene: TRBV15; d_gene: .; CDR3nt: TGTGCCACCAGCAGAGACCCCACCATGACAGGTCTGGACTACGAGCAGTACTTC; CDR3aa: CATSRDPTMTGLDYEQYF
j_gene: TRBJ1-1; abundance: many; v_gene: TRBV10-3; d_gene: TRBD1; CDR3nt: TGTGCCATCAGATCGGACAGGGTAGGGAACACTGAAGCTTTCTTT; CDR3aa: CAIRSDRVGNTEAFF
j_gene: TRBJ2-3; abundance: .; v_gene: TRBV29-1; d_gene: TRBD2; CDR3nt: TGCAGCGTTGTCTCGCGGGAGAGTACAGATACGCAGTATTTT; CDR3aa: CSVVSRESTDTQYF
j_gene: TRBJ2-2; abundance: few; v_gene: TRBV12-3/TRBV12-4; d_gene: TRBD1; CDR3nt: TGTGCCAGCAGTTTTGTCCAGGGGGCGTCCGGGGAGCTGTTTTTT; CDR3aa: CASSFVQGASGELFF
j_gene: TRBJ2-2; abundance: few; v_gene: TRBV7-6; d_gene: .; CDR3nt: TGTGCCAGCAGCTGGTGGACACGCACCGGGGAGCTGTTTTTT; CDR3aa: CASSWWTRTGELFF
j_gene: TRBJ2-3; abundance: .; v_gene: TRBV6-2/TRBV6-3; d_gene: .; CDR3nt: TGTGCCAGCAGTTACACGGGGACAGATACGCAGTATTTT; CDR3aa: CASSYTGTDTQYF
j_gene: TRBJ2-1; abundance: .; v_gene: TRBV11-3; d_gene: TRBD1; CDR3nt: TGTGCCAGCGTCGGGACAGATGACAATGAGCAGTTCTTC; CDR3aa: CASVGTDDNEQFF
j_gene: TRBJ2-1; abundance: few; v_gene: TRBV20-1; d_gene: .; CDR3nt: TGCAGTGCTAGAGTCCAGGGGGGAAACGAGCAGTTCTTC; CDR3aa: CSARVQGGNEQFF
j_gene: TRBJ1-5; abundance: once; v_gene: TRBV19; d_gene: TRBD1; CDR3nt: TGTGCCAGTAGTATAGTCGGACAGGGGATCGATCAGCCCCAGCATTTT; CDR3aa: CASSIVGQGIDQPQHF
j_gene: TRBJ2-1; abundance: .; v_gene: TRBV7-2; d_gene: .; CDR3nt: TGTGCCATCAGCTTCCGTGGGACTCAAGGGCAGTTCTTC; CDR3aa: CAISFRGTQGQFF
j_gene: TRBJ2-1; abundance: few; v_gene: TRBV7-3; d_gene: TRBD1; CDR3nt: TGTGCCAGCAGCCCCCGGGACAGTAGTGGGTTTGAGCAGTTCTTC; CDR3aa: CASSPRDSSGFEQFF
j_gene: TRBJ2-1; abundance: .; v_gene: TRBV4-2; d_gene: TRBD2; CDR3nt: TGTGCCAGCAGTAGACTGCCTAGCGGGAGGTCCCACAATGAGCAGTTCTTC; CDR3aa: CASSRLPSGRSHNEQFF
j_gene: TRBJ2-5; abundance: .; v_gene: TRBV7-2; d_gene: TRBD2; CDR3nt: TGTGCCAGCAGCTTAGTAGCGGGAGTTGATGAGACCCAGTACTTC; CDR3aa: CASSLVAGVDETQYF
j_gene: TRBJ1-3; abundance: .; v_gene: TRBV12-3/TRBV12-4; d_gene: .; CDR3nt: TGTGCCAGCAGTTTTCAGGGAGGTGGAAACACCATATATTTT; CDR3aa: CASSFQGGGNTIYF
j_gene: TRBJ2-1; abundance: few; v_gene: TRBV19; d_gene: .; CDR3nt: TGTGCCAGTCAAGAGTGGGGTGAGCAGTTCTTC; CDR3aa: CASQEWGEQFF
j_gene: TRBJ2-5; abundance: .; v_gene: TRBV20-1; d_gene: .; CDR3nt: TGCAGTGCAAACGGGCCAAATGTGAGACAAGAGACCCAGTACTTC; CDR3aa: CSANGPNVRQETQYF
j_gene: TRBJ2-1; abundance: .; v_gene: TRBV19; d_gene: .; CDR3nt: TGTGCCAGTAGTATATATCCGAGGCGGGTCTCGAACAATGAGCAGTTCTTC; CDR3aa: CASSIYPRRVSNNEQFF
j_gene: TRBJ1-3; abundance: few; v_gene: TRBV6-6; d_gene: .; CDR3nt: TGTGCCAGCAGTGTATTAATTGGAAACACCATATATTTT; CDR3aa: CASSVLIGNTIYF
j_gene: TRBJ2-1; abundance: .; v_gene: TRBV24-1; d_gene: TRBD2; CDR3nt: TGTGCCACCAGTGAAACTAGCGGGGTCTACAATGAGCAGTTCTTC; CDR3aa: CATSETSGVYNEQFF
j_gene: TRBJ1-4; abundance: .; v_gene: TRBV7-8; d_gene: TRBD1; CDR3nt: TGTGCCAGCAGCTCGGACAGGGGGAGGGAAAAACTGTTTTTT; CDR3aa: CASSSDRGREKLFF
j_gene: TRBJ2-1; abundance: .; v_gene: TRBV9; d_gene: TRBD2; CDR3nt: TGTGCCAGCAGCGTAGTCGCCCTAGCGGGAGGTCTTAAACCCAATGAGCAGTTCTTC; CDR3aa: CASSVVALAGGLKPNEQFF
j_gene: TRBJ2-1; abundance: .; v_gene: TRBV10-3; d_gene: TRBD2; CDR3nt: TGTGCCATCAAGCCTAGCGGAGCCTACAATGAGCAGTTCTTC; CDR3aa: CAIKPSGAYNEQFF
j_gene: TRBJ2-2; abundance: .; v_gene: TRBV7-9; d_gene: .; CDR3nt: TGTGCCAGCAGGGGTAGCGACGTCGCCGGGGAGCTGTTTTTT; CDR3aa: CASRGSDVAGELFF
j_gene: TRBJ2-1; abundance: few; v_gene: TRBV6-1; d_gene: TRBD2; CDR3nt: TGTGCCAGCAGCGAACTAGCGGAGGACAATGAGCAGTTCTTC; CDR3aa: CASSELAEDNEQFF
j_gene: TRBJ2-2; abundance: .; v_gene: TRBV20-1; d_gene: TRBD2; CDR3nt: TGCAGTGCTAGAGCCGGGACTAGCGTCGCCGGGGAGCTGTTTTTT; CDR3aa: CSARAGTSVAGELFF
j_gene: TRBJ2-1; abundance: few; v_gene: TRBV29-1; d_gene: .; CDR3nt: TGCAGCGCAGAAGAGGGTTGGGATGAGCAGTTCTTC; CDR3aa: CSAEEGWDEQFF
j_gene: TRBJ2-5; abundance: few; v_gene: TRBV5-1; d_gene: .; CDR3nt: TGCGCCAGCAGCTTGGCCCCGACAAACCAAGAGACCCAGTACTTC; CDR3aa: CASSLAPTNQETQYF
j_gene: TRBJ1-1; abundance: few; v_gene: TRBV18; d_gene: .; CDR3nt: TGTGCCAGCTCACCACTATCGTTTCCAGGTAGGGGGAACACTGAAGCTTTCTTT; CDR3aa: CASSPLSFPGRGNTEAFF
j_gene: TRBJ2-1; abundance: .; v_gene: TRBV6-2/TRBV6-3; d_gene: TRBD1; CDR3nt: TGTGCCAGCAGATCCAGGGGGAGTGAGCAGTTCTTC; CDR3aa: CASRSRGSEQFF
j_gene: TRBJ1-6; abundance: few; v_gene: TRBV5-4; d_gene: .; CDR3nt: TGTGCCAGCAGCTTAAGGGGACTCGGTTCACCCCTCCACTTT; CDR3aa: CASSLRGLGSPLHF
j_gene: TRBJ2-3; abundance: .; v_gene: TRBV7-3; d_gene: TRBD2; CDR3nt: TGTGCCAGCAGCGAGACTAGCGGGAGGCCTTCCGGTACGCAGTATTTT; CDR3aa: CASSETSGRPSGTQYF
j_gene: TRBJ1-2; abundance: many; v_gene: TRBV7-2; d_gene: TRBD1; CDR3nt: TGTGCCAGCAGCGCCACCGGGACAGGGATATGGAGCTACACCTTC; CDR3aa: CASSATGTGIWSYTF
j_gene: TRBJ2-3; abundance: .; v_gene: TRBV6-4; d_gene: TRBD2; CDR3nt: TGTGCCAGCAGTCTTAGCGGGGGAGGGGTCGATACGCAGTATTTT; CDR3aa: CASSLSGGGVDTQYF
j_gene: TRBJ2-5; abundance: .; v_gene: TRBV2; d_gene: .; CDR3nt: TGTGCCATAACAGGGCGGCGGGCCCAAGAGACCCAGTACTTC; CDR3aa: CAITGRRAQETQYF
j_gene: TRBJ2-5; abundance: .; v_gene: TRBV7-2; d_gene: .; CDR3nt: TGTGCCAGCAGCTTAGGGTGGCAGGACATAGTAGAGACCCAGTACTTC; CDR3aa: CASSLGWQDIVETQYF
j_gene: TRBJ1-5; abundance: .; v_gene: TRBV19; d_gene: .; CDR3nt: TGTGCCAGTAGGACTCACAGGGATGGGGGTCAGCCCCAGCATTTT; CDR3aa: CASRTHRDGGQPQHF
j_gene: TRBJ2-3; abundance: .; v_gene: TRBV19; d_gene: .; CDR3nt: TGTGCCAGTAGTCCCCCCCCGCCTTTATCAGATACGCAGTATTTT; CDR3aa: CASSPPPPLSDTQYF
j_gene: TRBJ2-1; abundance: few; v_gene: TRBV7-4; d_gene: TRBD2; CDR3nt: TGTGCCAGCAGCGCTACCGGGACTAGCAGCCCTGAGCAGTTCTTC; CDR3aa: CASSATGTSSPEQFF
j_gene: TRBJ1-6; abundance: few; v_gene: TRBV28; d_gene: .; CDR3nt: TGTGCCAGCAGTGGGAAGAGTATTCGGGCCGGAGCCTCACCCCTCCACTTT; CDR3aa: CASSGKSIRAGASPLHF
j_gene: TRBJ2-7; abundance: .; v_gene: TRBV12-3/TRBV12-4; d_gene: TRBD1; CDR3nt: TGTGCCAGCAGATTGACAGGGAAGTACGAGCAGTACTTC; CDR3aa: CASRLTGKYEQYF
j_gene: TRBJ2-5; abundance: many; v_gene: TRBV7-2; d_gene: .; CDR3nt: TGTGCCAGCAGCTCCCTGGCGGGGAGCGAGACCCAGTACTTC; CDR3aa: CASSSLAGSETQYF
j_gene: TRBJ2-1; abundance: .; v_gene: TRBV7-2; d_gene: .; CDR3nt: TGTGCCAGCAGAAATAGGTATGAGCAGTTCTTC; CDR3aa: CASRNRYEQFF
j_gene: TRBJ2-7; abundance: few; v_gene: TRBV7-2; d_gene: .; CDR3nt: TGTGCCAGCAGCGTTAGCGGTTCCCCCTCCTACGAGCAGTACTTC; CDR3aa: CASSVSGSPSYEQYF
j_gene: TRBJ1-1; abundance: once; v_gene: TRBV4-1; d_gene: TRBD1; CDR3nt: TGCGCCAGCAGCCCGGGACAGGGGGCATTAGGATACACTGAAGCTTTCTTT; CDR3aa: CASSPGQGALGYTEAFF
j_gene: TRBJ2-6; abundance: many; v_gene: TRBV5-4; d_gene: TRBD1; CDR3nt: TGTGCCAGCAGCGCTGGCGGTACAGGGGGCGGATCTGGGGCCAACGTCCTGACTTTC; CDR3aa: CASSAGGTGGGSGANVLTF
j_gene: TRBJ2-3; abundance: .; v_gene: TRBV19; d_gene: .; CDR3nt: TGTGCCAGTAGGGCTAGCAGCGGGCGGTGGGATACGCAGTATTTT; CDR3aa: CASRASSGRWDTQYF
j_gene: TRBJ1-1; abundance: few; v_gene: TRBV7-2; d_gene: TRBD1; CDR3nt: TGTGCCAGCAGCGGCAATCAGGGGGCGTGGACTGAAGCTTTCTTT; CDR3aa: CASSGNQGAWTEAFF